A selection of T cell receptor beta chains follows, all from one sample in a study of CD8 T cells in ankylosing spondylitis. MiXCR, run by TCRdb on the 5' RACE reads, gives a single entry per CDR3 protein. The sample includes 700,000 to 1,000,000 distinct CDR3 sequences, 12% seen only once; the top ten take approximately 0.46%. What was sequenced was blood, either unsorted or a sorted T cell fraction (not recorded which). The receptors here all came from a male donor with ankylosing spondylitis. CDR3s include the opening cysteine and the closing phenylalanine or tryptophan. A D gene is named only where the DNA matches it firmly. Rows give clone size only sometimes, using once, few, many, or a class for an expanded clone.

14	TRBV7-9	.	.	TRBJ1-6	CASSEGPGGSPLHF	TGTGCCAGCAGCGAAGGGCCGGGCGGGTCACCCCTCCACTTT
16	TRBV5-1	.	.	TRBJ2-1	CASSPLGGASYNEQFF	TGCGCCAGCAGCCCACTTGGGGGGGCCTCCTACAATGAGCAGTTCTTC
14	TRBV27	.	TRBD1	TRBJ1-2	CASRRTGMDYGYTF	TGTGCCAGCAGAAGGACAGGGATGGACTATGGCTACACCTTC
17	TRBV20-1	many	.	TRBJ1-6	CSALGGPLGAYNSPLHF	TGCAGTGCCTTAGGGGGACCCCTCGGGGCCTATAATTCACCCCTCCACTTT
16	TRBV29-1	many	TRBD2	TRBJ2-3	CSTWTSGRAVADTQYF	TGCAGCACCTGGACTAGCGGGAGGGCCGTCGCAGATACGCAGTATTTT
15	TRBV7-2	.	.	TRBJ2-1	CASSFIDVRFNEQFF	TGTGCCAGCAGCTTCATAGATGTGAGGTTCAATGAGCAGTTCTTC
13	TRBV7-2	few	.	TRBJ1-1	CASSSRTGLEAFF	TGTGCCAGCAGCTCGCGGACCGGCCTCGAAGCTTTCTTT
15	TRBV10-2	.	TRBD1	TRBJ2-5	CASSGVRGQGETQYF	TGCGCCAGCAGTGGGGTCAGGGGGCAGGGGGAGACCCAGTACTTC
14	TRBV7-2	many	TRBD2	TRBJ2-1	CASSTGLARNEQFF	TGTGCCAGCAGCACAGGACTAGCGCGGAATGAGCAGTTCTTC
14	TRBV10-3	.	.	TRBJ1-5	CAISERSDNQPQHF	TGTGCCATCAGTGAGAGGAGTGACAATCAGCCCCAGCATTTT
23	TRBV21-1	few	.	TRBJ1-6	CASSKVGISRAPLMSSYNSPLHF	TGTGCCAGCAGCAAAGTTGGTATATCAAGAGCCCCACTAATGAGCTCCTATAATTCACCCCTCCACTTT
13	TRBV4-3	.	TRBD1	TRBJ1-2	CASSKRDSRSTTF	TGCGCCAGCAGCAAGCGGGACAGCCGTTCTACAACCTTC
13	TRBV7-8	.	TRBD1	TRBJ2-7	CASRIQGAYEQYF	TGTGCCAGCAGGATCCAGGGGGCCTACGAGCAGTACTTC
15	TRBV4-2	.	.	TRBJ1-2	CASSPMERENYGYTF	TGTGCCAGCAGCCCAATGGAGAGGGAGAACTATGGCTACACCTTC
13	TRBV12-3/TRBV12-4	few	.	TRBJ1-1	CASSLMKRTEAFF	TGTGCCAGCAGCCTGATGAAACGAACTGAAGCTTTCTTT
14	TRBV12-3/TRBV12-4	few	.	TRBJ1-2	CASGGRATNYGYTF	TGTGCCAGCGGGGGCAGGGCTACTAACTATGGCTACACCTTC
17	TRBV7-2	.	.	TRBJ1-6	CASSRKTGSSYNSPLHF	TGTGCCAGCAGCCGCAAGACAGGCAGCTCCTATAATTCACCCCTCCACTTT
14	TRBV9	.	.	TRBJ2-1	CASQEGGSYNEQFF	TGTGCCAGCCAGGAGGGGGGCTCCTACAATGAGCAGTTCTTC
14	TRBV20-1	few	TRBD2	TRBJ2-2	CATSGAGNTGELFF	TGCGCCACGAGCGGGGCGGGGAACACCGGGGAGCTGTTTTTT
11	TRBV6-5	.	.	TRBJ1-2	CASRSGYGYTF	TGTGCTAGCAGGTCGGGCTATGGCTACACCTTC
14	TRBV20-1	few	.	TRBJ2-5	CSARFPGGKETQYF	TGCAGTGCTAGATTCCCAGGGGGGAAAGAGACCCAGTACTTC
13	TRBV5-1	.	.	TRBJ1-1	CASSLAGLAEAFF	TGCGCCAGCAGCTTGGCCGGTCTGGCTGAAGCTTTCTTT
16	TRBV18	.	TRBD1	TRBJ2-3	CASSPPGQEFTDTQYF	TGTGCCAGCTCACCACCGGGACAGGAGTTCACAGATACGCAGTATTTT
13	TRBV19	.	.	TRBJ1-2	CASSIRAGAGYTF	TGTGCCAGTAGTATCAGGGCAGGGGCTGGCTACACCTTC
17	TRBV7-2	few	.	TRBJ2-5	CASSFRGAVLRGETQYF	TGTGCCAGCAGCTTTCGGGGCGCGGTTTTAAGAGGAGAGACCCAGTACTTC
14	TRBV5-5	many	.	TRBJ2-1	CASSLAPRLGEQFF	TGTGCCAGCAGCTTGGCGCCGAGACTCGGTGAGCAGTTCTTC
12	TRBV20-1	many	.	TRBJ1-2	CSASPAGYGYTF	TGCAGTGCTAGTCCGGCGGGCTATGGCTACACCTTC
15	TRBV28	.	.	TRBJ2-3	CASSSAGLITDTQYF	TGTGCCAGCAGTTCCGCGGGACTTATCACAGATACGCAGTATTTT